This T cell receptor (beta chain) was profiled in a study of blood T cells in healthy people across ages. Study findings and constraints: A strong correlation was found between TCR beta diversity and the percentage of naive T cells. Roughly linear age-related decline in beta diversity appeared, significant by age approximately 43.

Germline-derived CDR1 and CDR2 are DFQATT and SNEGSKA (reference sequence). This CDR3 contains 14 residues. With 4 bases removed from V and 5 bases from J, the gap between germline ends came to 18 bases. The authors drew about 10 milliliters of peripheral blood from each donor. As concerns this clonotype: Its antigen is not known.

The second PCR ran roughly 6 to 11 cycles with a sample-barcoded 5' primer and J-beta primers. Using its own MiXCR run on the 5' RACE reads, TCRdb lists one record per CDR3 protein. Of roughly 720,000 distinct CDR3 sequences in the sample, about 53% were seen once. The specimen sequenced was blood. The clonotype originates from an elderly man in good health. The chain combines TRBV20-1 with TRBJ2-7; possibly TRBD1 or TRBD2 for D (5 bases each). CDR3 DNA sequence: TGCAGTGCTAACGAAAGGTCCCCGGGGCACGAGCAGTACTTC. Protein: CSANERSPGHEQYF.